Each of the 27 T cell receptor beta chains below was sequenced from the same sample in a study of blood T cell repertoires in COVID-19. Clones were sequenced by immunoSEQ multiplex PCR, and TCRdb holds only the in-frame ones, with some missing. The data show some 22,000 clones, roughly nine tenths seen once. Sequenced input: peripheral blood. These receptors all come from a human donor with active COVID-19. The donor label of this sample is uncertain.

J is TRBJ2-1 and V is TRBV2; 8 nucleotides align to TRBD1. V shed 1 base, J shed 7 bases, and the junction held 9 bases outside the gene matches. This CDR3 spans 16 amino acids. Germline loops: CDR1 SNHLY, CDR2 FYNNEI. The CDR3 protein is CASSEEWTGMRNEQFF. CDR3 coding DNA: TGTGCCAGCAGTGAAGAGTGGACAGGGATGAGGAATGAGCAGTTCTTC.

The CDR3 region has the DNA TGTGCCAGCAGCGGCTCTAGCGGGGGGTCGGGGAAGGAGACCCAGTACTTC. Amino acid sequence: CASSGSSGGSGKETQYF. The chain joins TRBV9 to TRBJ2-5; 11 bases fit TRBD2. The CDR3 extends over 17 amino acids. The germline V gene has CDR1 SGDLS and CDR2 YYNGEE. With V trimmed by 3 bases and J by 5 bases, 12 bases remained unmatched.

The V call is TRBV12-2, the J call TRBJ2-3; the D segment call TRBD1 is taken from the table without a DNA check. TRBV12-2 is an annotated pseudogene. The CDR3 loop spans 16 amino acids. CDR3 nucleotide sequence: TGTGCAAGTCGCGACGGCCAGGGGCGCCGCACAGATACGCAGTATTTT. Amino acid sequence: CASRDGQGRRTDTQYF.

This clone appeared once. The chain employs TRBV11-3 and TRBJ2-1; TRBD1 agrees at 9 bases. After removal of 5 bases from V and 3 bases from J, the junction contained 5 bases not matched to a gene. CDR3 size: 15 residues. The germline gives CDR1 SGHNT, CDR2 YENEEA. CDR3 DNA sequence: TGTGCCAGCAGCCCGCGGGACAGGGACTACAATGAGCAGTTCTTC. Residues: CASSPRDRDYNEQFF.

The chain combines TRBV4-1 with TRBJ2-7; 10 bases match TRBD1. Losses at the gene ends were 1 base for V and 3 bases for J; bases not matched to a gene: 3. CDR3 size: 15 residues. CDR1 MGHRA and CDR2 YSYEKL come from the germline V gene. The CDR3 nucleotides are TGCGCCAGCAGCCAAGGACAGGGGGCGGACTACGAGCAGTACTTC. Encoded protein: CASSQGQGADYEQYF.

In DNA form, the CDR3 reads TGCAGCGTTTCCGCGTCGACTGATGACAATGAGCAGTTCTTC. Protein: CSVSASTDDNEQFF. V usage is TRBV29-1 and J usage is TRBJ2-1, with D hard to call. CDR1 and CDR2 from the germline V gene are SQVTM and ANQGSEA. The CDR3 has 14 residues. V was trimmed by 5 bases and J by 5 bases, leaving 16 bases between them.

The CDR3 DNA follows: TGTGCCAGCAGGGACTTTACAGGGGGGGGCTCCTACGAGCAGTACTTC. It specifies CASRDFTGGGSYEQYF. V is TRBV28 and J is TRBJ2-7; D possibly corresponds to TRBD1 (8 bases). This CDR3 has 16 residues. V lost 6 bases to trimming and J lost 0 bases, with 18 bases between them. CDR1 and CDR2 (germline): MDHEN, SYDVKM.

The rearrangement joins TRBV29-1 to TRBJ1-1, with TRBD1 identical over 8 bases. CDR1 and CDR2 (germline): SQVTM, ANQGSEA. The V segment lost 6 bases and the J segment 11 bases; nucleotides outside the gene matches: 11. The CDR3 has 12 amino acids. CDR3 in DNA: TGCAGCGTGCGGACAGGGAGGGGATCGGCTTTCTTT. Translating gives CSVRTGRGSAFF. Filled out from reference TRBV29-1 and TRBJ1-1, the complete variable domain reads SAVISQKPSRDICQRGTSLTIQCQVDSQVTMMFWYRQQPGQSLTLIATANQGSEATYESGFVIDKFPISRPNLTFSTLTVSNMSPEDSSIYLCSVRTGRGSAFFGQGTRLTVV.

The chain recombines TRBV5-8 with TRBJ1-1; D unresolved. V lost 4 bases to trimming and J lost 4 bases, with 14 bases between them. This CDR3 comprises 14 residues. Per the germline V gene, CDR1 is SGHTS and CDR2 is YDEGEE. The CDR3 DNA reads TGTGCCAGCAGCCTGGCAGGTGAGGGCACTGAAGCTTTCTTT. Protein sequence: CASSLAGEGTEAFF.

CDR3 bases: TGTGCCAGCAGCGCGTCAGGCCGTGAAAGCAATCAGCCCCAGCATTTT. Translation: CASSASGRESNQPQHF. V usage is TRBV7-9 and J usage is TRBJ1-5; no definite D call. This CDR3 is built from 16 residues. V lost 5 bases to trimming and J lost 1 base, with 15 bases between them. Germline V gene lookup returns CDR1 SEHNR and CDR2 FQNEAQ (reference sequence).

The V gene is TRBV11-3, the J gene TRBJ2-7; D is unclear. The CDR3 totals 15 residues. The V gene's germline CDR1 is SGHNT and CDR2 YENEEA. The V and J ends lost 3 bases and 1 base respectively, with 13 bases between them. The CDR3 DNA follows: TGTGCCAGCAGCTTTGCCGGTTTTAGTTCCTACGAGCAGTACTTC. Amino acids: CASSFAGFSSYEQYF.

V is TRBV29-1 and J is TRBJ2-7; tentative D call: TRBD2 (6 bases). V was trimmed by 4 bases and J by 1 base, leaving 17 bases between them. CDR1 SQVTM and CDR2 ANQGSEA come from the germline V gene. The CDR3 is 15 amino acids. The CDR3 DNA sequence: TGCAGCGTTGCCGGGGGAGTACTTCGATCCTACGAGCAGTACTTC. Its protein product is CSVAGGVLRSYEQYF.

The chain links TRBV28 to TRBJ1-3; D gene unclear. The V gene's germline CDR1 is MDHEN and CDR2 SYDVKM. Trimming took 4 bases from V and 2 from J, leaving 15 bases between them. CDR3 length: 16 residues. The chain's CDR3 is CASSSSSVKAGNTIYF. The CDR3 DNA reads TGTGCCAGCAGTTCCTCCAGTGTAAAAGCTGGAAACACCATATATTTT.

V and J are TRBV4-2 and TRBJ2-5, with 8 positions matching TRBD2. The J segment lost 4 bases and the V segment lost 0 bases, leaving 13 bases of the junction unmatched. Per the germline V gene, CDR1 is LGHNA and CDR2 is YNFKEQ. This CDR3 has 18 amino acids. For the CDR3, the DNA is TGTGCCAGCAGCCAAGAAGGGGCTAGCGGGTTATCTCTAGAGACCCAGTACTTC. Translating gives CASSQEGASGLSLETQYF.

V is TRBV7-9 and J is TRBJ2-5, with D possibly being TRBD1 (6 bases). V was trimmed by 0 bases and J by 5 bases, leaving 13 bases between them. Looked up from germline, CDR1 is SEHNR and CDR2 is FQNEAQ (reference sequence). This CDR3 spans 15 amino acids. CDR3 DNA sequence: TGTGCCAGCAGCTTAGCCATACAGGGAAGGGAGACCCAGTACTTC. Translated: CASSLAIQGRETQYF.

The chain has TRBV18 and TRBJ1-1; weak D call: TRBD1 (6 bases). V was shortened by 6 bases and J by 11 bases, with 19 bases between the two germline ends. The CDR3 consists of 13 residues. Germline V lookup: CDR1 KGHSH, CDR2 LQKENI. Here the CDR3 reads CASSPGRDNLAFF. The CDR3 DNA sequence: TGTGCCAGCTCCCCAGGCCGGGACAATTTGGCTTTCTTT.

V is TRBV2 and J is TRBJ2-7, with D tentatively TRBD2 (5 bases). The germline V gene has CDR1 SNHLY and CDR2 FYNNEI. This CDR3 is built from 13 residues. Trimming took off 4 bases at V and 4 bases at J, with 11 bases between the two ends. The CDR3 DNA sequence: TGTGCCAGCAGTGCGGGGTTTTCTTACGAGCAGTACTTC. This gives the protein CASSAGFSYEQYF.

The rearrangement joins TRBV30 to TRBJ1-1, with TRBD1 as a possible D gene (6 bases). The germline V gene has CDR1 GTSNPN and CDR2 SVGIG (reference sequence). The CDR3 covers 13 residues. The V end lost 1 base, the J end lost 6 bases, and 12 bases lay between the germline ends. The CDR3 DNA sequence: TGTGCCTGGAGTGAGGACAGCGGAGCTGAAGCTTTCTTT. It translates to CAWSEDSGAEAFF.

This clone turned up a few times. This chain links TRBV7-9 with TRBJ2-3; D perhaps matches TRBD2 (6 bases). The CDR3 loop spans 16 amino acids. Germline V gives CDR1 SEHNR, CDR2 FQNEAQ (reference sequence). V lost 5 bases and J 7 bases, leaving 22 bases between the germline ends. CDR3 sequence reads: CASSLGGASFLNTQYF. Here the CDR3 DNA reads TGTGCCAGCAGCCTTGGAGGGGCCAGCTTTTTGAATACGCAGTATTTT.

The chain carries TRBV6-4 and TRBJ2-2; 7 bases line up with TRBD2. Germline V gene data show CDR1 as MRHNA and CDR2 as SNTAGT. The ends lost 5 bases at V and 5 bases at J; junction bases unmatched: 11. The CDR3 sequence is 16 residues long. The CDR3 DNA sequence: TGTGCCAGCAGTCCTGGCCTAGCGGAGCGGACCGGGGAGCTGTTTTTT. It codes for CASSPGLAERTGELFF.

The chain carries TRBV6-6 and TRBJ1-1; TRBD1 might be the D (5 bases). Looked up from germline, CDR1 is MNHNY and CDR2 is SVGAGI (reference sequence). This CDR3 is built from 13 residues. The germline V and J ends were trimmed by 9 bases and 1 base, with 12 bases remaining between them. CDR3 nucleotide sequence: TGTGCCAGTAGCTGGGGCGGGAACACTGAAGCTTTCTTT. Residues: CASSWGGNTEAFF.

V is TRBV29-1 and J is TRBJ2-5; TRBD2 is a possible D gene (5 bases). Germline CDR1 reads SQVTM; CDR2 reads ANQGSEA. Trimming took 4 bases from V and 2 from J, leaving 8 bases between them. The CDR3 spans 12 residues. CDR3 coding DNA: TGCAGCGTTGCTCGGGGACAAGAGACCCAGTACTTC. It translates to CSVARGQETQYF.

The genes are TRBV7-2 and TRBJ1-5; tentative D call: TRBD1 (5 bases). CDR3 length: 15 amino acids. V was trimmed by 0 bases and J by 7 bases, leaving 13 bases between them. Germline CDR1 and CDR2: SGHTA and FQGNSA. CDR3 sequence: CASSLAGVTNQPQHF. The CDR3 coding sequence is TGTGCCAGCAGCTTAGCAGGGGTCACGAACCAGCCCCAGCATTTT. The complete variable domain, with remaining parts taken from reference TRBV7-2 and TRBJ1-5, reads GAGVSQSPSNKVTEKGKDVELRCDPISGHTALYWYRQSLGQGLEFLIYFQGNSAPDKSGLPSDRFSAERTGGSVSTLTIQRTQQEDSAVYLCASSLAGVTNQPQHFGDGTRLSIL.

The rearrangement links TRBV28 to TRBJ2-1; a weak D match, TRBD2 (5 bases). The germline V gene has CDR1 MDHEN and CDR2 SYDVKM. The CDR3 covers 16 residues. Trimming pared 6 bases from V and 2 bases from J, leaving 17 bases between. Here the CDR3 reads CASRKGQDSPYNEQFF. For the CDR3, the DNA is TGTGCCAGCAGAAAAGGGCAGGACTCCCCCTACAATGAGCAGTTCTTC.

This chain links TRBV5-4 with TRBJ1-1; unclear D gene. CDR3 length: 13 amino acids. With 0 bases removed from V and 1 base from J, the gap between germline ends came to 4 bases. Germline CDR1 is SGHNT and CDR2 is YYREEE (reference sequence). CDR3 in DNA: TGTGCCAGCAGCTTGGCCGGGAACACTGAAGCTTTCTTT. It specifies CASSLAGNTEAFF.

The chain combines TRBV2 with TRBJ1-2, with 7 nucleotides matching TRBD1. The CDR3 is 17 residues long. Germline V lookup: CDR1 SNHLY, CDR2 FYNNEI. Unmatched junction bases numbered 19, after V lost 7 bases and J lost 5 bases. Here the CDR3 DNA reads TGTGCCAGCATATACGCCCCCAAGCGGACAGGTCAATATGGCTACACCTTC. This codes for CASIYAPKRTGQYGYTF.

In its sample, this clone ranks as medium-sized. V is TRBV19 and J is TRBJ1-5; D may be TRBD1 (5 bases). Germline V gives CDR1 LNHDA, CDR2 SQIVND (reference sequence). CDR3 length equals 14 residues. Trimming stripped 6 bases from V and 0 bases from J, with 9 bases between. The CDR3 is CASRQVHSNQPQHF. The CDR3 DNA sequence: TGTGCCAGTAGACAGGTCCATAGCAATCAGCCCCAGCATTTT. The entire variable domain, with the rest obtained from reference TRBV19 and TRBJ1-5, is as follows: DGGITQSPKYLFRKEGQNVTLSCEQNLNHDAMYWYRQDPGQGLRLIYYSQIVNDFQKGDIAEGYSVSREKKESFPLTVTSAQKNPTAFYLCASRQVHSNQPQHFGDGTRLSIL.